Listed here is a single TCR beta chain. Original handling: How many nucleated cells were present was estimated from reference gene primer amplification. Assay: immunoSEQ multiplex PCR; the TCRdb copy retains only in-frame clones and omits some. The D gene and trimming were derived from the DNA, and the V and J assignments and clone size from that table. This sample has about 32,000 clones; approximately 85% occur once, and the top ten carry 35% to 45%. Germline V CDR1 and CDR2: SQVTM, ANQGSEA. CDR3 length: 11 residues. Trimming took 6 bases from V and 4 from J; bases not matched to a gene: 2. The sample comes from a study of blood T cell repertoires in COVID-19. Study-wide context: Material from acute and convalescent COVID-19 was sourced from the United States, Italy and Spain.

The V and J genes are TRBV29-1 and TRBJ1-2; 7 positions match TRBD1. This TCR derives from a man in his sixties with active or convalescent COVID-19. Sequenced input: peripheral blood. This chain's CDR3 is CSVRTGYGYTF. CDR3 nucleotides: TGCAGCGTACGGACAGGCTATGGCTACACCTTC.